The sample holds many counts of the clone carrying this T cell receptor beta chain. The use of previously described methods and listed TCR primers produced the bulk TCR libraries. In TCRdb, the PCR reads were re-called with MiXCR into one record per CDR3 protein. The table lists more than 85,000 distinct CDR3 sequences, 35% of them singletons. Libraries from naive CD8 cells were generated from approximately 20,000 to 980,000 sorted cells (with 10%, 30% or 50% RNA). In germline, CDR1 is MDHEN, CDR2 SYDVKM. This CDR3 region has 14 residues. V was clipped by 2 bases and J by 3 bases, with 11 bases between them. This sample is part of a study of molecular identifiers for immune sequencing clone quantification.

The sample taken for sequencing was naive CD8+ T cells from blood, with Jurkat cell RNA spiked in. Subset meaning: FACS-sorted CD8+CD4-CCR7+CD45RA+ naive T cells. The clonotype was recovered from a human donor in good health. Some libraries in this study had Jurkat cell RNA spiked in. The chain carries TRBV28 and TRBJ2-7; D is unresolved. As DNA, the CDR3 is TGTGCCAGCAGTTTAACCCTCTCGAGCTACGAGCAGTACTTC. Translated, it gives CASSLTLSSYEQYF.